This is a list of T cell receptor beta chains from one sample in a study of blood T cell repertoires in COVID-19. Clones were sequenced by immunoSEQ multiplex PCR, and TCRdb holds only the in-frame ones, with some missing. The top ten hold 11% of the sample, which has around 230,000 clones, just over 85% seen once. The sample comprised peripheral blood. The source of these receptors is a man in his fifties with COVID-19, enrolled during active disease. The CDR3 runs from the conserved cysteine through the conserved F or W.

V	J	CDR3
TRBV11-3	TRBJ2-7	CASSLERNYEQYF
TRBV29-1	TRBJ2-7	CSVEGAVGQGAREQYF
TRBV5-1	TRBJ1-2	CASSLVREGGYTF
TRBV7-9	TRBJ2-7	CASSSGQDRYEQYF
TRBV6-2/TRBV6-3	TRBJ2-5	CASSYGGLTKETQYF
TRBV6-4	TRBJ1-6	CASSATGTGYNSPLHF
TRBV9	TRBJ1-6	CASSVGGTGGSVSPLHF
TRBV27	TRBJ2-2	CAKGLNTGELFF
TRBV9	TRBJ1-1	CASSPGVTGGSEAFF
TRBV9	TRBJ2-1	CASSSRETFEQFF
TRBV6-6	TRBJ2-1	CASSSISGSSYNEQFF
TRBV15	TRBJ1-3	CATSKQDIPGNTIYF
TRBV5-8	TRBJ1-5	CASSGTGGRQPQHF
TRBV2	TRBJ1-2	CASSEYTTYGYTF
TRBV19	TRBJ1-1	CASSVSAVGTEAFF
TRBV19	TRBJ2-5	CASSPTLRETQYF
TRBV18	TRBJ1-1	CASSPDRAGETEAFF
TRBV6-6	TRBJ2-5	CASATGNQETQYF
TRBV30	TRBJ1-4	CAWSRSAGDNEKLFF
TRBV7-2	TRBJ2-3	CASSSQRGWSTDTQYF
TRBV5-1	TRBJ1-5	CASSLVGSRNQPQHF
TRBV5-4	TRBJ2-5	CASSLAGVGETQYF
TRBV27	TRBJ2-5	CASSLRDHMGETQYF
TRBV15	TRBJ2-1	CATSRDRPGAGVYNEQFF
TRBV11-2	TRBJ2-7	CASSLRTGTTYEQYF
TRBV14	TRBJ2-7	CASSPVRGYLEQYF
TRBV7-9	TRBJ1-4	CASTFSGGEKLFF
TRBV6-5	TRBJ1-5	CASSYSGRGNQPQHF
TRBV19	TRBJ1-2	CASLPTASSGYGYTF
TRBV20-1	TRBJ1-2	CIAGGQDGYTF
TRBV2	TRBJ1-1	CASSNRDRGGNTEAFF
TRBV10-2	TRBJ2-1	CASSESIPPTGEFF
TRBV18	TRBJ1-5	CASSPSGDSNQPQHF
TRBV9	TRBJ2-2	CASSVADKNTGELFF
TRBV28	TRBJ2-7	CASSSLTGAYEQYF
TRBV6-6	TRBJ2-7	CASSYLGRDYEQYF
TRBV7-3	TRBJ2-1	CASSRLRDRGHNEQFF
TRBV14	TRBJ2-7	CASSQLGGAGGTNYEQYF
TRBV19	TRBJ2-6	CASSTGSGANVLTF
TRBV5-1	TRBJ2-7	CASSTGTSGRVYEQYF
TRBV9	TRBJ2-6	CASSAEGTGANVLTF
TRBV14	TRBJ2-1	CASSQDRLAGDRYNEQFF
TRBV19	TRBJ2-3	CASSIFGASTDTQYF